The 4 T cell receptor beta chains reported below all come from one sample, sequenced in a study of cytomegalovirus exposure and HLA in healthy donors. Researchers ran the PCR with 60 Vbeta and 13 Jbeta primers. The table came from immunoSEQ multiplex PCR; TCRdb's copy has only in-frame clones and leaves some out. The sample holds fewer than 350,000 clones, around nine tenths seen once. Sequences were obtained from PBMCs. These receptors were collected from a woman aged 18-35 years in good health and CMV-seronegative.

The chain joins TRBV5-1 to TRBJ1-2; D remains ambiguous. The CDR3 spans 12 residues. Germline CDR1 reads SGHRS; CDR2 reads YFSETQ. V shed 4 bases and J shed 1 base, with 5 bases lying between them. For the CDR3, the DNA is TGCGCCAGCAGCCCACTTAACTATGGCTACACCTTC. This gives the protein CASSPLNYGYTF.

This clone appeared once. The V gene is TRBV27, the J gene TRBJ1-3, with TRBD1 identical over 10 bases. Germline assignment: CDR1 MNHEY and CDR2 SMNVEV (reference sequence). V was pared by 2 bases and J by 4 bases, with 11 bases of the junction left unmatched. The length of the CDR3 is 18 residues. This CDR3 is CASSLRGQGYLSGNTIYF. CDR3 nucleotides: TGTGCCAGCAGTTTAAGGGGACAGGGGTATTTGTCCGGAAACACCATATATTTT.

This rearrangement joins TRBV5-4 to TRBJ2-3; no reliable D call. Germline assignment: CDR1 SGHNT and CDR2 YYREEE (reference sequence). Trimming cost V 4 bases and J 4 bases, with 19 bases left between them. This CDR3 has 16 residues. The CDR3 DNA reads TGTGCCAGCAGCCCAAATCTCGGTTCGTTTTCAGATACGCAGTATTTT. Its translation is CASSPNLGSFSDTQYF.

The V call is TRBV14, the J call TRBJ1-1; TRBD1 might be the D (6 bases). Germline V CDR1 and CDR2: SGHDN, FVKESK. This CDR3 has 14 residues. V was cut by 2 bases and J by 11 bases, with 18 bases left in between. This chain's CDR3 is CASSQTGRKVPAFF. CDR3 sequence (DNA): TGTGCCAGCAGCCAAACAGGGAGAAAGGTCCCGGCTTTCTTT.